This is a list of T cell receptor beta chains from one sample in a study of T cells in Graves' hyperthyroidism and ophthalmopathy. TCRdb called the multiplex PCR reads again in MiXCR, with one record for every CDR3 protein. In the table there are hundreds of thousands of distinct CDR3 sequences, 11% to 15% of which are singletons. Material: blood. The receptors stem from a woman aged 30 to 39 with Graves' hyperthyroidism. Each CDR3 is given with its conserved first and last residue. Fields, in order: CDR3 protein, CDR3 DNA, clone size, J gene, V gene, D gene. A D gene is named only where the DNA matches it firmly. Not all rows give a size; the values are once, few, many and, for expanded clones, a class.

CDR3: CASSSSPYSNQPQHF
DNA: TGTGCCAGTAGTTCGAGCCCCTATAGCAATCAGCCCCAGCATTTT
size: many
J: TRBJ1-5
V: TRBV19
D: .

CDR3: CASTERGSGSNQPQHF
DNA: TGTGCCAGCACTGAGAGGGGGTCGGGGAGCAATCAGCCCCAGCATTTT
size: few
J: TRBJ1-5
V: TRBV28
D: .

CDR3: CASSQTSGRETQYF
DNA: TGTGCCAGCAGCCAGACTAGCGGGAGGGAGACCCAGTACTTC
size: many
J: TRBJ2-5
V: TRBV12-3/TRBV12-4
D: TRBD2

CDR3: CASSRGGSNSGNTIYF
DNA: TGTGCCAGCAGCCGCGGGGGCAGTAATTCTGGAAACACCATATATTTT
size: few
J: TRBJ1-3
V: TRBV7-2
D: .

CDR3: CSARRLLRGLRGNQPQHF
DNA: TGCAGTGCTAGAAGACTTCTAAGGGGGCTAAGGGGCAATCAGCCCCAGCATTTT
size: few
J: TRBJ1-5
V: TRBV20-1
D: TRBD1

CDR3: CASNRQGSRQPQHF
DNA: TGTGCCAGCAATAGACAGGGAAGCCGCCAGCCCCAGCATTTT
size: many
J: TRBJ1-5
V: TRBV28
D: TRBD1

CDR3: CASSGPAKVLAGAETQYF
DNA: TGTGCCAGCAGTGGACCCGCTAAGGTGCTAGCGGGAGCAGAGACCCAGTACTTC
size: many
J: TRBJ2-5
V: TRBV2
D: TRBD2

CDR3: CATSEGGVNTGELFF
DNA: TGTGCCACCAGTGAGGGGGGAGTGAACACCGGGGAGCTGTTTTTT
size: .
J: TRBJ2-2
V: TRBV24-1
D: .

CDR3: CSGQWGINEQFF
DNA: TGCAGCGGGCAATGGGGGATCAATGAGCAGTTCTTC
size: many
J: TRBJ2-1
V: TRBV29-1
D: .

CDR3: CATSRDWSEQFF
DNA: TGTGCCACCAGCAGAGATTGGAGTGAGCAGTTCTTC
size: .
J: TRBJ2-1
V: TRBV15
D: .

CDR3: CASSPTGEEGYTF
DNA: TGTGCCAGCAGCCCAACAGGGGAGGAAGGCTACACCTTC
size: many
J: TRBJ1-2
V: TRBV7-3
D: TRBD1

CDR3: CASSLFRTSGRPRTDTQYF
DNA: TGTGCCAGCAGTTTGTTTAGGACTAGCGGGCGTCCTCGCACAGATACGCAGTATTTT
size: many
J: TRBJ2-3
V: TRBV28
D: TRBD2

CDR3: CASRTGGIADTQYF
DNA: TGTGCCAGCCGGACAGGGGGCATAGCAGATACGCAGTATTTT
size: many
J: TRBJ2-3
V: TRBV2
D: TRBD1

CDR3: CASSQSARETGELFF
DNA: TGCGCCAGCAGCCAATCCGCCAGGGAGACCGGGGAGCTGTTTTTT
size: once
J: TRBJ2-2
V: TRBV4-3
D: .

CDR3: CASSQDGKRGDTQYF
DNA: TGTGCCAGCAGCCAAGATGGAAAAAGGGGAGATACGCAGTATTTT
size: few
J: TRBJ2-3
V: TRBV4-2
D: .

CDR3: CASSYRGELTETQYF
DNA: TGTGCCAGCAGTTACCGAGGCGAGCTTACAGAGACCCAGTACTTC
size: .
J: TRBJ2-5
V: TRBV6-2/TRBV6-3
D: .

CDR3: CSARSQGLNSPLHF
DNA: TGCAGTGCTAGATCTCAGGGACTAAATTCACCCCTCCACTTT
size: .
J: TRBJ1-6
V: TRBV20-1
D: .

CDR3: CASSFWAKEAFF
DNA: TGTGCCAGCAGTTTTTGGGCCAAAGAAGCTTTCTTT
size: .
J: TRBJ1-1
V: TRBV12-3/TRBV12-4
D: .

CDR3: CASSLSESRGNIQYF
DNA: TGTGCCAGCAGTTTAAGCGAGTCCCGGGGAAACATTCAGTACTTC
size: .
J: TRBJ2-4
V: TRBV28
D: .

CDR3: CASSYLQYQNEKLFF
DNA: TGTGCCAGCAGTTACCTACAGTACCAGAATGAAAAACTGTTTTTT
size: many
J: TRBJ1-4
V: TRBV6-5
D: .

CDR3: CASSPRCEKGPDTQYF
DNA: TGTGCCAGCAGCCCGAGGTGTGAGAAGGGTCCAGATACGCAGTATTTT
size: .
J: TRBJ2-3
V: TRBV5-6
D: .

CDR3: CASTQGPSGRMDTQYF
DNA: TGTGCCAGCACCCAAGGCCCTAGCGGGAGAATGGATACGCAGTATTTT
size: few
J: TRBJ2-3
V: TRBV2
D: TRBD2

CDR3: CASSLQSGQSGANVLTF
DNA: TGTGCCAGCAGCTTACAGTCAGGGCAGTCTGGGGCCAACGTCCTGACTTTC
size: many
J: TRBJ2-6
V: TRBV7-2
D: .

CDR3: CSVELAGGFADTQYF
DNA: TGCAGCGTTGAACTAGCGGGAGGATTCGCAGATACGCAGTATTTT
size: many
J: TRBJ2-3
V: TRBV29-1
D: TRBD2

CDR3: CASSLVSGLQETQYF
DNA: TGTGCCAGCAGCTTAGTATCAGGACTACAAGAGACCCAGTACTTC
size: many
J: TRBJ2-5
V: TRBV7-8
D: .

CDR3: CASPPRRGPIYEQYF
DNA: TGTGCCAGCCCGCCCCGCAGGGGACCTATCTACGAGCAGTACTTC
size: few
J: TRBJ2-7
V: TRBV28
D: .

CDR3: CASSLEGATGELFF
DNA: TGTGCCAGCAGCTTAGAGGGGGCTACCGGGGAGCTGTTTTTT
size: .
J: TRBJ2-2
V: TRBV13
D: TRBD1

CDR3: CASSVLLAGANTGELFF
DNA: TGTGCCAGCAGCGTCCTACTAGCGGGAGCGAACACCGGGGAGCTGTTTTTT
size: many
J: TRBJ2-2
V: TRBV7-2
D: TRBD2

CDR3: CANSWAGSNEQYF
DNA: TGTGCCAACAGTTGGGCAGGGAGCAACGAGCAGTACTTC
size: few
J: TRBJ2-7
V: TRBV12-3/TRBV12-4
D: .

CDR3: CASTFAHTGELFF
DNA: TGTGCCAGCACCTTCGCACACACCGGGGAGCTGTTTTTT
size: many
J: TRBJ2-2
V: TRBV11-1
D: .

CDR3: CSARNSAQATNYGYTF
DNA: TGCAGTGCTAGGAATTCCGCACAGGCTACTAACTATGGCTACACCTTC
size: many
J: TRBJ1-2
V: TRBV20-1
D: .

CDR3: CASSLRYEQFF
DNA: TGCGCCAGCAGCTTGAGATATGAGCAGTTCTTC
size: .
J: TRBJ2-1
V: TRBV5-1
D: .

CDR3: CASSSMGGPLYF
DNA: TGTGCCAGCAGCTCCATGGGAGGGCCACTGTATTTT
size: .
J: TRBJ2-3
V: TRBV11-2
D: TRBD2

CDR3: CASRSSVSLADEKLFF
DNA: TGTGCCAGCAGAAGTTCTGTCTCCCTGGCCGATGAAAAACTGTTTTTT
size: many
J: TRBJ1-4
V: TRBV28
D: .

CDR3: CANSLYSTYEQYF
DNA: TGTGCCAACAGCTTATACAGCACCTACGAGCAGTACTTC
size: many
J: TRBJ2-7
V: TRBV11-2
D: .

CDR3: CASHPPAVYEQYF
DNA: TGTGCCAGCCACCCGCCAGCTGTCTACGAGCAGTACTTC
size: many
J: TRBJ2-7
V: TRBV2
D: .

CDR3: CASGLGPYEQYF
DNA: TGTGCCAGCGGTTTGGGTCCCTACGAGCAGTACTTC
size: .
J: TRBJ2-7
V: TRBV6-2/TRBV6-3
D: .

CDR3: CASMEPTVNSPLHF
DNA: TGTGCCAGCATGGAGCCGACGGTTAATTCACCCCTCCACTTT
size: .
J: TRBJ1-6
V: TRBV27
D: .

CDR3: CASSPTPFDEQFF
DNA: TGTGCCAGCAGCCCGACCCCTTTCGATGAGCAGTTCTTC
size: few
J: TRBJ2-1
V: TRBV7-2
D: .

CDR3: CASSSSSGITDTQYF
DNA: TGTGCCAGCAGTAGCTCTAGCGGGATCACAGATACGCAGTATTTT
size: many
J: TRBJ2-3
V: TRBV6-2/TRBV6-3
D: TRBD2

CDR3: CASSLAGYTDTQYF
DNA: TGTGCCAGCAGTTTAGCAGGATACACAGATACGCAGTATTTT
size: many
J: TRBJ2-3
V: TRBV28
D: .

CDR3: CSARYWSGNQPQHF
DNA: TGCAGTGCTAGATATTGGTCTGGCAATCAGCCCCAGCATTTT
size: few
J: TRBJ1-5
V: TRBV20-1
D: .

CDR3: CSATGGSGETQYF
DNA: TGCAGTGCTACAGGGGGCAGTGGAGAGACCCAGTACTTC
size: few
J: TRBJ2-5
V: TRBV20-1
D: TRBD1

CDR3: CSATNPGGRRETQYF
DNA: TGCAGTGCCACGAACCCGGGCGGGAGGCGGGAGACCCAGTACTTC
size: few
J: TRBJ2-5
V: TRBV20-1
D: TRBD2

CDR3: CASSPSRDREAFF
DNA: TGTGCCAGCAGCCCTAGCCGGGACAGGGAAGCTTTCTTT
size: few
J: TRBJ1-1
V: TRBV7-9
D: TRBD1

CDR3: CASSFHPLLAGRMKETQYF
DNA: TGTGCCAGCAGCTTTCACCCGTTACTAGCGGGACGAATGAAAGAGACCCAGTACTTC
size: .
J: TRBJ2-5
V: TRBV11-2
D: TRBD2